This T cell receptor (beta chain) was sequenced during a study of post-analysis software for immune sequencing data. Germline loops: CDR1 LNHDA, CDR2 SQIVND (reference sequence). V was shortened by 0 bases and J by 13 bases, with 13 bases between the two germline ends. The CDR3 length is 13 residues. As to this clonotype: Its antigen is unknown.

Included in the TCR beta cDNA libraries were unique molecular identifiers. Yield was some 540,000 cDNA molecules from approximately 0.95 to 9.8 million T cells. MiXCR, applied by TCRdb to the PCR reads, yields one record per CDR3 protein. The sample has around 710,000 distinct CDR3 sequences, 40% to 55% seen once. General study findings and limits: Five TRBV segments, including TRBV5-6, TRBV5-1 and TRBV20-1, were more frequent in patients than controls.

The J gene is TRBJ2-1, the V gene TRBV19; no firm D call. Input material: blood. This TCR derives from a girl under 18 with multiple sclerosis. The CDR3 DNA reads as TGTGCCAGTAGTATAGATCCTGAAGGATTCCAGTTCTTC. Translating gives CASSIDPEGFQFF.